The 26 T cell receptor beta chains below were found in one sample sequenced in a study of shared clonotypes between healthy human individuals. TCRdb keeps only in-frame clones here, not all; method: immunoSEQ multiplex PCR. The profile covers about 1.5 million clones, with 95% to 99% appearing a single time and about 0.42% taken by the ten largest. The sample taken for sequencing was naive CD4+ T cells sorted from blood. Subset noted: CD45RA+ positively selected. Receptor source: a man aged 30 to 39 in good health.

V gene TRBV5-1 combines with J gene TRBJ2-7, with TRBD2 matching 7 bases. Trimming took 2 bases from V and 3 from J; bases not matched to a gene: 5. CDR3 length: 14 residues. Germline V gene lookup returns CDR1 SGHRS and CDR2 YFSETQ. The CDR3 bases are TGCGCCAGCAGCTTTAGCGGGCCTAACTACGAGCAGTACTTC. It yields the protein CASSFSGPNYEQYF.

The chain carries TRBV21-1 and TRBJ2-2; TRBD1 was called by the table and not checked on the DNA. TRBV21-1 is given as a pseudogene. The CDR3 sequence is 16 residues long. The CDR3 DNA is TGTGCCAGCAGCGAATCCGAATCAGGTGACACCGGGGAGCTGTTTTTT. It translates to CASSESESGDTGELFF.

The rearrangement links TRBV19 to TRBJ2-6, with 8 bases aligning to TRBD2. CDR3 length: 16 residues. Germline assignment: CDR1 LNHDA and CDR2 SQIVND (reference sequence). J lost 2 bases, V lost 4 bases, and 4 bases had no gene match. CDR3: CASSTRGGAGANVLTF. The CDR3, as DNA: TGTGCCAGTAGTACCCGGGGGGGAGCTGGGGCCAACGTCCTGACTTTC.

The chain recombines TRBV5-5 with TRBJ1-2; D gene unclear. Per germline, CDR1 SGHKS and CDR2 YYEKEE (reference sequence). Trimming cost V 1 base and J 4 bases, with 11 bases left between them. This CDR3 region has 14 residues. CDR3 protein: CASSLRSTAYGYTF. CDR3 coding DNA: TGTGCCAGCAGCTTGCGGAGTACGGCCTATGGCTACACCTTC.

This chain uses TRBV5-6 with TRBJ2-1, with 9 nucleotides matching TRBD1. V gave up 4 bases and J gave up 5 bases; unmatched junction bases: 7. Germline CDR1 and CDR2: SGHDT and YYEEEE. This CDR3 region has 15 residues. The DNA of the CDR3 is TGTGCCAGCAGCACCGGGACAGGGTCGGACAATGAGCAGTTCTTC. It is translated as CASSTGTGSDNEQFF.

Here the CDR3 DNA reads TGCGCCAGCAGCTACTTGACAGGGATGTCCTACGAGCAGTACTTC. Translating it yields CASSYLTGMSYEQYF. The chain employs TRBV5-1 and TRBJ2-7; 7 bases match TRBD1. With V trimmed by 3 bases and J by 1 base, 7 bases remained unmatched. This CDR3 comprises 15 residues. Germline-derived CDR1 and CDR2 are SGHRS and YFSETQ.

J is TRBJ2-5 and V is TRBV25-1, with D unresolved. The V end lost 2 bases, the J end lost 2 bases, and 6 bases lay between the germline ends. CDR1 MGHDK and CDR2 SYGVNS come from the germline V gene. The CDR3 totals 13 residues. The CDR3 DNA sequence: TGTGCCAGCAGTGAACGCCAGCAAGAGACCCAGTACTTC. Translated, it gives CASSERQQETQYF.

The V and J genes are TRBV7-2 and TRBJ1-3; perhaps TRBD1 as D (6 bases). Germline-derived CDR1 and CDR2 are SGHTA and FQGNSA. With 2 bases removed from V and 2 bases from J, the gap between germline ends came to 16 bases. CDR3 length: 17 residues. The CDR3 reads CASSLTLGPGAGNTIYF. For the CDR3, the DNA is TGTGCCAGCAGCTTAACTCTCGGTCCAGGGGCTGGAAACACCATATATTTT.

J is TRBJ1-5 and V is TRBV5-4; D remains unclear. There are 13 residues in the CDR3. V was pared by 3 bases and J by 4 bases, with 8 bases between. CDR1 and CDR2 (germline): SGHNT, YYREEE (reference sequence). The CDR3 bases are TGTGCCAGCAGCTCGGACGGAAATCAGCCCCAGCATTTT. Protein: CASSSDGNQPQHF.

The chain recombines TRBV9 with TRBJ1-1, with 10 positions matching TRBD1. J gave up 5 bases and V 4 bases, and 5 bases lay outside the gene matches. This CDR3 has 14 residues. Per the germline V gene, CDR1 is SGDLS and CDR2 is YYNGEE. CDR3 bases: TGTGCCAGCAGCCCCCAGGACAGGGGGACTGAAGCTTTCTTT. Amino acids: CASSPQDRGTEAFF. The full variable domain, rest sourced from reference TRBV9 and TRBJ1-1, is DSGVTQTPKHLITATGQRVTLRCSPRSGDLSVYWYQQSLDQGLQFLIQYYNGEERAKGNILERFSAQQFPDLHSELNLSSLELGDSALYFCASSPQDRGTEAFFGQGTRLTVV.

The rearrangement uses TRBV19 and TRBJ2-4; 9 bases match TRBD2. Germline CDR1 reads LNHDA; CDR2 reads SQIVND (reference sequence). The junction had 9 bases not matched to a gene; V was cut back by 6 bases and J by 0 bases. The CDR3 contains 17 residues. The CDR3 reads CASRGGSGSLAKNIQYF. As DNA, the CDR3 is TGTGCCAGTAGAGGAGGTAGCGGGAGCCTAGCCAAAAACATTCAGTACTTC.

The CDR3 spells CASRQGHEQYF. The CDR3 nucleotides are TGTGCCTCTCGACAGGGTCACGAGCAGTACTTC. The chain has TRBV6-6 and TRBJ2-7; TRBD1 matches at 7 bases. Germline CDR1 reads MNHNY; CDR2 reads SVGAGI (reference sequence). The CDR3 totals 11 residues. J lost 5 bases, V lost 11 bases, and 6 bases had no gene match.

The rearrangement links TRBV14 to TRBJ2-3, with 9 bases lining up with TRBD2. This CDR3 comprises 15 residues. J lost 2 bases, V lost 3 bases, and 3 bases had no gene match. Germline V lookup: CDR1 SGHDN, CDR2 FVKESK. The CDR3: CASSHAGGPTDTQYF. In DNA, the CDR3 is TGTGCCAGCAGCCACGCGGGAGGGCCCACAGATACGCAGTATTTT.

The V gene is TRBV5-1, the J gene TRBJ2-5; perhaps TRBD1 as D (5 bases). The germline V gene encodes CDR1 SGHRS and CDR2 YFSETQ. This CDR3 has 14 amino acids. The ends were cut back, 4 bases at V and 5 bases at J, with 15 bases in the middle. The CDR3 DNA is TGCGCCAGCAGCATGGACAAGCCAGCTGAGACCCAGTACTTC. It is translated as CASSMDKPAETQYF.

The gene calls are TRBV4-3 and TRBJ2-1; TRBD2 agrees at 7 bases. From germline, CDR1 is LGHNA and CDR2 YSLEER. The trim removed 0 bases at V and 7 bases at J, leaving 9 bases unmatched. This CDR3 contains 16 residues. In DNA, the CDR3 is TGCGCCAGCAGCCAAGATCTTCGGGAGGCAAGGAATGAGCAGTTCTTC. Amino acids: CASSQDLREARNEQFF.

This clone was seen only once. The chain uses TRBV28 and TRBJ2-7; no reliable D call. CDR1 is MDHEN and CDR2 is SYDVKM in the germline V gene. Trimming took 4 bases from V and 7 from J, leaving 8 bases between them. CDR3 length: 11 amino acids. This CDR3 is CASSWITEQYF. CDR3 nucleotides: TGTGCCAGCAGTTGGATCACTGAGCAGTACTTC.

On this clone: This CDR3 is also generated by other DNA sequences in the sample. The rearrangement uses TRBV7-2 and TRBJ1-5; D remains unclear. V was cut by 1 base and J by 4 bases, with 5 bases left in between. Germline lookup yields CDR1 SGHTA and CDR2 FQGNSA. The CDR3 consists of 13 residues. The CDR3 coding sequence is TGTGCCAGCAGCTTAGTTTCAAATCAGCCCCAGCATTTT. Its protein is CASSLVSNQPQHF.

This chain joins TRBV19 and TRBJ1-4, with TRBD1 identical over 9 bases. The CDR3 is 13 amino acids. In germline, CDR1 is LNHDA, CDR2 SQIVND (reference sequence). Trimming took 6 bases from V and 7 from J; bases not matched to a gene: 3. The CDR3 region is CASSQTGGEKLFF. The CDR3 nucleotides are TGTGCCAGTAGCCAGACAGGGGGTGAAAAACTGTTTTTT. The full variable domain, completed using reference TRBV19 and TRBJ1-4, is DGGITQSPKYLFRKEGQNVTLSCEQNLNHDAMYWYRQDPGQGLRLIYYSQIVNDFQKGDIAEGYSVSREKKESFPLTVTSAQKNPTAFYLCASSQTGGEKLFFGSGTQLSVL.

This sequence joins TRBV5-6 and TRBJ1-2; D gene ambiguous. CDR1 is SGHDT, CDR2 YYEEEE, per germline. The CDR3 sequence is 14 residues long. Trimming took 4 bases from V and 5 from J, leaving 15 bases between them. The CDR3, as DNA: TGTGCCAGCAGCCCCGCCCCGGGAAATTATGGCTACACCTTC. Translation gives CASSPAPGNYGYTF. Full variable domain (missing parts from reference TRBV5-6 and TRBJ1-2): DAGVTQSPTHLIKTRGQQVTLRCSPKSGHDTVSWYQQALGQGPQFIFQYYEEEERQRGNFPDRFSGHQFPNYSSELNVNALLLGDSALYLCASSPAPGNYGYTFGSGTRLTVV.

V gene TRBV11-2 combines with J gene TRBJ2-7; a weak D match, TRBD2 (6 bases). The germline gives CDR1 SGHAT, CDR2 FQNNGV. V was pared by 4 bases and J by 6 bases, with 22 bases between. The CDR3 length is 16 residues. CDR3 sequence (DNA): TGTGCCAGCAGCTCCCCGGGGGACGCAGGTCCAGCCGAGCAGTACTTC. It translates to CASSSPGDAGPAEQYF.

The chain links TRBV6-1 to TRBJ1-5; 10 positions agree with TRBD1. V shed 4 bases and J 7 bases; nucleotides not matched to a gene: 13. CDR3 size: 17 residues. Germline CDR1 MNHNS, CDR2 SASEGT. The CDR3 protein is CASSANILTGGWQPQHF. As DNA, the CDR3 is TGTGCCAGCAGTGCAAACATCCTGACAGGGGGCTGGCAGCCCCAGCATTTT.

The V gene is TRBV4-1, the J gene TRBJ1-3, with 10 bases identical to TRBD1. This CDR3 comprises 16 residues. Looked up from germline, CDR1 is MGHRA and CDR2 is YSYEKL. J gave up 1 base and V 2 bases, and 2 bases lay outside the gene matches. CDR3 nucleotides: TGCGCCAGCAGCCAACCGGGACAGGGGTCTGGAAACACCATATATTTT. It encodes CASSQPGQGSGNTIYF.

The CDR3 DNA sequence: TGTGCCAGCAGTTTAGGTAGCGGGAACTACAATGAGCAGTTCTTC. This translates into CASSLGSGNYNEQFF. V gene TRBV27 combines with J gene TRBJ2-1, with 8 bases lining up with TRBD2. V gave up 2 bases and J gave up 3 bases; unmatched junction bases: 3. Germline CDR1 reads MNHEY; CDR2 reads SMNVEV (reference sequence). The CDR3 spans 15 residues.

The V call is TRBV11-2, the J call TRBJ1-2; 10 bases map to TRBD1. CDR1 is SGHAT, CDR2 FQNNGV, per germline. CDR3 length: 15 residues. V dropped 4 bases and J dropped 5; count of bases not matched to a gene: 7. The chain's CDR3 is CASSSTRTGGYGYTF. The CDR3 DNA is TGTGCCAGCAGCTCAACTCGGACAGGGGGTTATGGCTACACCTTC.

This chain links TRBV28 with TRBJ2-7; D gene ambiguous. This CDR3 is 13 amino acids long. Trimming left V 0 bases short and J 5 bases short, with 8 bases between. The germline CDR1 and CDR2 sequences are MDHEN and SYDVKM. In DNA form, the CDR3 reads TGTGCCAGCAGTTTATGGGGAAGGCACGAGCAGTACTTC. Protein: CASSLWGRHEQYF.

The gene calls are TRBV5-6 and TRBJ2-5; D uncertain. Between the trimmed V and J ends, which lost 0 bases and 5 bases, there was a span of 11 bases. The CDR3 has 14 residues. Germline-derived CDR1 and CDR2 are SGHDT and YYEEEE. This chain's CDR3 is CASSLAVPTETQYF. CDR3 sequence (DNA): TGTGCCAGCAGCTTGGCGGTCCCAACGGAGACCCAGTACTTC.